This T cell receptor beta chain came from a study of cytomegalovirus exposure and HLA in healthy donors. For the study at large: Both the 100 to 150 validation repertoires and the approximately 700 first-cohort repertoires used the same platform, as reported by a later analysis. Study-wide findings and caveats: Three CMV-associated chains proved CMV antigen-specific in vitro. The authors listed 164 TCR beta chains as cytomegalovirus-associated.

Assay used: immunoSEQ multiplex PCR; TCRdb lists only in-frame clones, some missing. Of 150,000 to 200,000 clones in the sample, roughly 86% were seen once. With 3 bases removed from V and 2 bases from J, the gap between germline ends came to 16 bases. Germline loops: CDR1 LNHDA, CDR2 SQIVND (reference sequence). This CDR3 contains 17 residues. Worth noting for this clone: Its antigen is undetermined.

This chain uses TRBV19 with TRBJ2-2, with D possibly matching TRBD1 (6 bases). This sequence originates from a man between 18 and 29 years old in good health and CMV-seropositive. The sample consisted of PBMCs. The DNA of the CDR3 is TGTGCCAGTAGTATTGCCTCGACAGGAGGAAACACCGGGGAGCTGTTTTTT. Encoded protein: CASSIASTGGNTGELFF.